Presented here are 27 T cell receptor beta chains from one specimen sequenced in a study of T cell repertoires and Cas9 in healthy adults (dated by TCRdb to the late 2010s). The library was produced with the immunoSEQ multiplex PCR assay. Entries here come from immuneACCESS through TCRdb and include only in-frame sequences with V and J called. Some clones fail to appear in such tables; in the studies checked, an unresolved V gene covers under half of the shortfall, and the cause of the remainder is unknown. In this sample the table shows almost 15,000 clones, 89% of which occur a single time. The top ten clones comprise around 2.1% of the sample. The sample consisted of Tregs (CD4+, CD25+, CD127-, CD137-, CD154-) from PBMCs; culture status not recorded. The origin of the receptors is a human donor in good health.

The chain carries TRBV6-1 and TRBJ1-1; a weak D match, TRBD1 (5 bases). V lost 7 bases and J lost 1, with 10 bases in between. The CDR3 totals 13 residues. Germline CDR1 and CDR2: MNHNS and SASEGT. As DNA, the CDR3 is TGTGCCAGCAAACGACAGAGGAACACTGAAGCTTTCTTT. It encodes CASKRQRNTEAFF.

This rearrangement joins TRBV5-1 to TRBJ2-3; 7 nucleotides match TRBD2. CDR1 is SGHRS and CDR2 is YFSETQ in the germline V gene. The CDR3 covers 14 residues. The V gene end was trimmed by 3 bases and the J gene end by 4 bases; junction bases not matched to a gene: 5. CDR3 sequence reads: CASSWSGVADTQYF. The CDR3 DNA follows: TGCGCCAGCAGCTGGAGCGGGGTGGCAGATACGCAGTATTTT.

This chain connects TRBV5-6 to TRBJ2-3; 8 bases map to TRBD2. Trimming removed 5 bases from V and 0 bases from J; junction bases left unmatched: 14. The CDR3 length is 18 residues. The V gene's germline CDR1 is SGHDT and CDR2 YYEEEE. CDR3 in amino acids: CASSRPRGAPRSTDTQYF. CDR3 nucleotides: TGTGCCAGCAGTCGACCGCGGGGGGCTCCCCGTAGCACAGATACGCAGTATTTT. Variable domain in full (rest from reference TRBV5-6 and TRBJ2-3): DAGVTQSPTHLIKTRGQQVTLRCSPKSGHDTVSWYQQALGQGPQFIFQYYEEEERQRGNFPDRFSGHQFPNYSSELNVNALLLGDSALYLCASSRPRGAPRSTDTQYFGPGTRLTVL.

V is TRBV5-1 and J is TRBJ1-5; TRBD1 might be the D (6 bases). From germline, CDR1 is SGHRS and CDR2 YFSETQ. CDR3 length: 14 residues. V dropped 7 bases and J dropped 2 bases, with 13 bases sitting between them. The CDR3 region is CASAREGGNQPQHF. The CDR3 DNA reads TGCGCCAGCGCGCGTGAGGGGGGCAATCAGCCCCAGCATTTT.

The V and J genes are TRBV7-9 and TRBJ2-5, with D possibly TRBD2 on 6 matching bases. Germline V lookup: CDR1 SEHNR, CDR2 FQNEAQ (reference sequence). The CDR3 runs to 15 residues. V shed 1 base and J shed 1 base, with 10 bases lying between them. The CDR3 DNA reads TGTGCCAGCAGCTTAGTCTCGGGAGCCCAAGAGACCCAGTACTTC. It encodes CASSLVSGAQETQYF.

This chain uses TRBV11-2 with TRBJ2-4; D possibly corresponds to TRBD1 (7 bases). Per germline, CDR1 SGHAT and CDR2 FQNNGV. CDR3 length: 16 amino acids. With 5 bases removed from V and 9 bases from J, the gap between germline ends came to 23 bases. CDR3 DNA: TGTGCCAGCAGCCCTCAGGGGGGTTCGGTGATGAGCATTCAGTACTTC. Encoded protein: CASSPQGGSVMSIQYF.

The rearrangement links TRBV18 to TRBJ1-1; the D is unclear. Trimming removed 4 bases from V and 8 bases from J, with 23 bases in between. Per the germline V gene, CDR1 is KGHSH and CDR2 is LQKENI. The CDR3 spans 16 residues. The CDR3 loop reads CASSHSGVMNTEEAFF. The CDR3 DNA sequence: TGTGCCAGCTCACATTCTGGGGTAATGAACACTGAGGAAGCTTTCTTT.

The V call is TRBV7-2, the J call TRBJ1-4, with D tentatively TRBD1 (5 bases). CDR1 and CDR2 (germline): SGHTA, FQGNSA. Deletions cut 0 bases from V and 0 bases from J, with 14 bases between. The CDR3 runs to 18 residues. CDR3 amino acids: CASSLAYGALATNEKLFF. In DNA form, the CDR3 reads TGTGCCAGCAGCTTAGCGTACGGGGCCCTTGCAACTAATGAAAAACTGTTTTTT.

In its sample, this clone was seen once. The gene calls are TRBV6-5 and TRBJ1-1; weak D call: TRBD1 (5 bases). Germline V gives CDR1 MNHEY, CDR2 SVGAGI. This CDR3 has 13 amino acids. The V and J ends lost 5 bases and 3 bases respectively, with 10 bases between them. DNA of the CDR3: TGTGCCAGCAGTGGGACCATATACACTGAAGCTTTCTTT. Residues: CASSGTIYTEAFF.

Written as DNA, the CDR3 is TGCAGTGCACGCGACTACGAGCAGTACTTC. It is translated as CSARDYEQYF. This chain joins TRBV20-1 and TRBJ2-7; no definite D call. The CDR3 has 10 residues. With 6 bases removed from V and 3 bases from J, the gap between germline ends came to 6 bases. Per germline, CDR1 DFQATT and CDR2 SNEGSKA (reference sequence).

The rearrangement joins TRBV5-1 to TRBJ1-2; TRBD1 might be the D (5 bases). CDR1 is SGHRS, CDR2 YFSETQ, per germline. The CDR3 loop spans 14 amino acids. The V end lost 4 bases, the J end lost 4 bases, and 14 bases lay between the germline ends. The CDR3 nucleotides are TGCGCCAGCAGCCCGGGACGGCTAGTCTATGGCTACACCTTC. This encodes CASSPGRLVYGYTF.

The rearrangement links TRBV7-2 to TRBJ1-5; maybe TRBD1 (5 bases). The CDR3 covers 16 residues. Germline-derived CDR1 and CDR2 are SGHTA and FQGNSA. V gave up 0 bases and J gave up 1 base, with 10 bases separating them. The CDR3 reads CASSLAQGGSNQPQHF. In DNA form, the CDR3 reads TGTGCCAGCAGCTTAGCGCAGGGAGGGAGCAATCAGCCCCAGCATTTT.

This chain connects TRBV4-1 to TRBJ1-6; 8 nucleotides align to TRBD1. Germline V gene data show CDR1 as MGHRA and CDR2 as YSYEKL. The CDR3 sequence is 15 residues long. The V segment lost 4 bases and the J segment 5 bases; nucleotides outside the gene matches: 4. CDR3: CASSLVDRDNSPLHF. CDR3 DNA: TGCGCCAGCAGCCTAGTGGACAGGGATAATTCACCCCTCCACTTT.

V gene TRBV6-6 combines with J gene TRBJ1-4; maybe TRBD1 (5 bases). There are 15 residues in the CDR3. Trimming took off 4 bases at V and 6 bases at J, with 15 bases between the two ends. Germline CDR1 MNHNY, CDR2 SVGAGI (reference sequence). In DNA form, the CDR3 reads TGTGCCAGCAGTTTCCACGGGGGAGGGGATGAAAAACTGTTTTTT. It yields the protein CASSFHGGGDEKLFF.

The genes are TRBV7-9 and TRBJ2-3, with 7 bases identical to TRBD2. With 8 bases clipped from V and 1 base from J, the junction kept 3 bases outside the gene matches. The CDR3 runs to 13 residues. Germline CDR1 SEHNR, CDR2 FQNEAQ (reference sequence). CDR3 sequence (DNA): TGTGCCAGCCTTCGGGGGGGCACAGATACGCAGTATTTT. Translation: CASLRGGTDTQYF.

Here the CDR3 DNA reads TGTGCCAGCAGCTGGAATATTGGGTATGATTCACCCCTCCACTTT. Translated, it gives CASSWNIGYDSPLHF. V and J are TRBV6-5 and TRBJ1-6; D unresolved. The V gene lost 6 bases and the J gene lost 8 bases, with 17 bases spanning the gap. This CDR3 is 15 amino acids long. CDR1 and CDR2 (germline): MNHEY, SVGAGI.

The chain employs TRBV5-1 and TRBJ2-5, with 7 bases aligning to TRBD1. With the DNA end fitting TRBJ2-7 better, the J assignment may be wrong. The CDR3 consists of 16 residues. CDR1 is SGHRS and CDR2 is YFSETQ in the germline V gene. CDR3 sequence reads: CASSLRHGTETYEQYF. The CDR3 nucleotides are TGCGCCAGCAGCCTGAGGCACGGGACAGAAACCTACGAGCAGTACTTC.

The chain recombines TRBV7-8 with TRBJ1-5, with 7 bases that match TRBD1. Unmatched junction bases numbered 6, after V lost 5 bases and J lost 5 bases. Germline loops: CDR1 SGHVS, CDR2 FQNEAQ. The CDR3 consists of 14 residues. As DNA, the CDR3 is TGTGCCAGCAGCCTCGACAGGGCTTATCAGCCCCAGCATTTT. Translating gives CASSLDRAYQPQHF.

In its sample, this clone was seen a few times. This chain joins TRBV27 and TRBJ1-2, with a possible D match to TRBD1 (5 bases). This CDR3 contains 14 residues. Germline CDR1 reads MNHEY; CDR2 reads SMNVEV (reference sequence). Trimming pared 2 bases from V and 8 bases from J, leaving 15 bases between. In DNA, the CDR3 is TGTGCCAGCAGTTTAAACAGTGGCCGGGGGGGCTACACCTTC. Protein: CASSLNSGRGGYTF.

The chain recombines TRBV6-6 with TRBJ2-4; D is unclear. V was clipped by 2 bases and J by 2 bases, with 10 bases between them. The germline V gene has CDR1 MNHNY and CDR2 SVGAGI (reference sequence). The CDR3 sequence is 15 residues long. Here the CDR3 reads CASSYDLWTKNIQYF. The CDR3 DNA is TGTGCCAGCAGTTACGATCTGTGGACCAAAAACATTCAGTACTTC.

The chain has TRBV5-1 and TRBJ2-7; perhaps TRBD1 as D (5 bases). V lost 0 bases and J lost 7, with 29 bases in between. Germline CDR1 is SGHRS and CDR2 is YFSETQ. The CDR3 contains 19 residues. The CDR3 DNA follows: TGCGCCAGCAGCTTGGCTAGGGTTTTATCCCCATCCCCTCAGGGAGAGCAGTACTTC. This sequence encodes CASSLARVLSPSPQGEQYF.

V gene TRBV5-1 combines with J gene TRBJ2-2, with 13 bases fitting TRBD2. CDR3 length: 15 residues. V dropped 1 base and J dropped 6; count of bases not matched to a gene: 0. Germline V gene lookup returns CDR1 SGHRS and CDR2 YFSETQ. The CDR3: CASSLTSGGAGELFF. The CDR3 DNA sequence: TGCGCCAGCAGCTTGACTAGCGGGGGGGCCGGGGAGCTGTTTTTT.

The rearrangement links TRBV28 to TRBJ1-6, with a tentative D call TRBD1 (6 bases). Between the trimmed V and J ends, which lost 7 bases and 6 bases, there was a span of 19 bases. Germline CDR1 is MDHEN and CDR2 is SYDVKM. The CDR3 extends over 16 amino acids. CDR3 bases: TGTGCCAGCACCCTCCTGGGGGCAGGTGGTAATTCACCCCTCCACTTT. This translates into CASTLLGAGGNSPLHF.

The table lists this clone with a few counts. The V gene is TRBV30, the J gene TRBJ2-2, with 7 nucleotides matching TRBD2. The CDR3 length is 15 residues. The V gene end was trimmed by 2 bases and the J gene end by 6 bases; junction bases not matched to a gene: 9. Germline V lookup: CDR1 GTSNPN, CDR2 SVGIG (reference sequence). The CDR3 is CAWSQGHRGAGELFF. The CDR3 bases are TGTGCCTGGAGTCAAGGTCATCGGGGGGCCGGGGAGCTGTTTTTT.

J is TRBJ2-7 and V is TRBV5-1; unclear D gene. Germline V gives CDR1 SGHRS, CDR2 YFSETQ. The CDR3 contains 16 residues. Trimming shortened V by 1 base and J by 1 base, and 15 bases separated the two germline ends. Written as DNA, the CDR3 is TGCGCCAGCAGCTTGTCCATCGGGCCCGGATCCTACGAGCAGTACTTC. It codes for CASSLSIGPGSYEQYF.

The V gene is TRBV6-6, the J gene TRBJ2-2; D perhaps matches TRBD1 (7 bases). Deletions cut 4 bases from V and 7 bases from J, with 13 bases between. CDR3 length: 14 residues. Germline assignment: CDR1 MNHNY and CDR2 SVGAGI (reference sequence). CDR3 region: CASSWAGGGGELFF. The CDR3 nucleotides read TGTGCCAGCAGTTGGGCAGGGGGAGGCGGGGAGCTGTTTTTT.

V gene TRBV6-5 combines with J gene TRBJ2-5; 9 nucleotides agree with TRBD1. Germline lookup yields CDR1 MNHEY and CDR2 SVGAGI. The V segment lost 5 bases and the J segment 6 bases; nucleotides outside the gene matches: 4. The CDR3 runs 13 residues. This CDR3 reads CASSTGGRKTQYF. CDR3 DNA sequence: TGTGCCAGCAGTACAGGGGGCAGGAAGACCCAGTACTTC.